One and the same sample provided the 5 T cell receptor beta chains below, sequenced in a study of T cell responses to AZD1222 COVID-19 vaccine. Profiled with immunoSEQ multiplex PCR; TCRdb holds only in-frame clones, not every one. This table holds 95,000 to 150,000 clones, roughly 92% found once. The sequencing used peripheral blood, collected on day 0 of AZD1222 vaccination. The receptors originated from an adult in good health.

This clone is a singleton in its sample. The genes are TRBV5-1 and TRBJ2-5; tentatively, D is TRBD2 (6 bases). V lost 0 bases, J lost 9 bases, and 18 bases lay in between. CDR3 length: 15 residues. Germline CDR1 SGHRS, CDR2 YFSETQ. The CDR3 bases are TGCGCCAGCAGCTTGGCGGCTAGCGCTTCCGAAGCCCAGTACTTC. Translation: CASSLAASASEAQYF. Looking up the rest from reference TRBV5-1 and TRBJ2-5 gives the full variable domain: KAGVTQTPRYLIKTRGQQVTLSCSPISGHRSVSWYQQTPGQGLQFLFEYFSETQRNKGNFPGRFSGRQFSNSRSEMNVSTLELGDSALYLCASSLAASASEAQYFGPGTRLLVL.

This chain connects TRBV5-1 to TRBJ1-4, with 12 bases fitting TRBD1. Losses at the gene ends were 4 bases for V and 8 bases for J; bases not matched to a gene: 9. There are 16 residues in the CDR3. CDR1 SGHRS and CDR2 YFSETQ come from the germline V gene. The CDR3 sequence is CASSQGQGALEEKLFF. The CDR3 DNA reads as TGCGCCAGCAGCCAGGGACAGGGGGCTTTGGAGGAAAAACTGTTTTTT. Filled out from reference TRBV5-1 and TRBJ1-4, the complete variable domain reads KAGVTQTPRYLIKTRGQQVTLSCSPISGHRSVSWYQQTPGQGLQFLFEYFSETQRNKGNFPGRFSGRQFSNSRSEMNVSTLELGDSALYLCASSQGQGALEEKLFFGSGTQLSVL.

This clone was found a few times. The chain uses TRBV30 and TRBJ1-6; TRBD1 aligns across 8 bases. The germline V gene has CDR1 GTSNPN and CDR2 SVGIG (reference sequence). This CDR3 is 14 amino acids long. Losses at the gene ends were 3 bases for V and 7 bases for J; bases not matched to a gene: 5. In DNA form, the CDR3 reads TGTGCCTGGAGGACAGGGGAAGGGAATTCACCCCTCCACTTT. Translating it yields CAWRTGEGNSPLHF.

A single count supports this clone. V is TRBV30 and J is TRBJ1-6; D is possibly TRBD1 (5 bases). Germline CDR1 reads GTSNPN; CDR2 reads SVGIG (reference sequence). The V and J ends lost 5 bases and 7 bases respectively, with 15 bases between them. This CDR3 spans 14 amino acids. This CDR3 is CAWDLRGLNSPLHF. The CDR3 DNA sequence: TGTGCCTGGGATCTCCGGGGGTTGAATTCACCCCTCCACTTT.

This chain joins TRBV6-5 and TRBJ2-7; D perhaps matches TRBD1 (6 bases). The CDR3 consists of 14 residues. V lost 4 bases and J lost 3, with 13 bases in between. Germline V gives CDR1 MNHEY, CDR2 SVGAGI. CDR3 sequence reads: CASSLGHFNYEQYF. The CDR3 nucleotides read TGTGCCAGCAGTTTGGGACACTTTAACTACGAGCAGTACTTC.